These T cell receptor beta chains were read from a single sample in a study of blood T cells in healthy people across ages. One entry per CDR3 protein results from TCRdb running MiXCR on the 5' RACE reads. The top ten clones hold under 8% of a sample with about 1,600,000 distinct CDR3 sequences, around 39% of them seen once. What was sequenced was blood. The source is a woman aged 18-35 years in good health. CDR3s include the opening cysteine and the closing phenylalanine or tryptophan. Fields, in order: J gene, clone size, D gene, V gene, CDR3 protein, CDR3 DNA. The D gene is left open where the match is weak. Not all rows give a size; the values are once, few, many and, for expanded clones, a class.

TRBJ2-1	.	TRBD2	TRBV12-3/TRBV12-4	CASSLGTSAWEQFF	TGTGCCAGCAGTTTGGGGACTAGCGCCTGGGAGCAGTTCTTC
TRBJ1-5	few	.	TRBV6-6	CASTPTEMGNQPQHF	TGTGCCAGCACCCCGACCGAGATGGGCAATCAGCCCCAGCATTTT
TRBJ1-5	.	.	TRBV2	CASSQAGGMNQPQHF	TGTGCCAGCAGTCAAGCGGGGGGGATGAATCAGCCCCAGCATTTT
TRBJ2-2	.	.	TRBV27	CASSLVGFGINTGELFF	TGTGCCAGCAGTTTGGTCGGTTTCGGGATAAACACCGGGGAGCTGTTTTTT
TRBJ2-7	many	TRBD2	TRBV27	CASRTSGGAYEQYF	TGTGCCAGCAGAACTAGCGGGGGGGCGTACGAGCAGTACTTC
TRBJ2-3	.	.	TRBV7-2	CASSFPVWGASTDTQYF	TGTGCCAGCAGCTTCCCCGTTTGGGGGGCTAGCACAGATACGCAGTATTTT
TRBJ2-7	.	TRBD2	TRBV2	CASTGLAGGRDEQYF	TGTGCCAGCACCGGACTAGCGGGGGGTAGGGACGAGCAGTACTTC
TRBJ2-7	few	TRBD1	TRBV4-1	CASSHSGQGVPYEQYF	TGCGCCAGCAGCCATTCCGGACAGGGGGTTCCTTACGAGCAGTACTTC
TRBJ1-2	.	.	TRBV29-1	CSVSDGYYGYTF	TGCAGCGTTTCCGACGGATACTATGGCTACACCTTC
TRBJ2-5	few	.	TRBV27	CASSPARDTRGKTQYF	TGTGCCAGCAGTCCCGCCCGGGACACTAGAGGGAAGACCCAGTACTTC
TRBJ2-7	.	.	TRBV6-6	CASSYLGTSFSEQYF	TGTGCCAGCAGTTACCTCGGGACCTCCTTCAGCGAGCAGTACTTC
TRBJ1-4	.	.	TRBV28	CASSVKGGNEKLFF	TGTGCCAGCAGTGTCAAAGGGGGTAATGAAAAACTGTTTTTT
TRBJ1-2	.	.	TRBV6-1	CASRVEGQLSGYTF	TGTGCCAGCAGGGTTGAGGGACAACTGTCGGGCTACACCTTC
TRBJ2-5	.	.	TRBV30	CAWSASGETQYF	TGTGCCTGGAGTGCGTCAGGGGAGACCCAGTACTTC
TRBJ2-7	.	TRBD2	TRBV6-2/TRBV6-3	CASSSWTSGIYEQYF	TGTGCCAGCAGCTCCTGGACTAGCGGGATCTACGAGCAGTACTTC
TRBJ1-4	.	.	TRBV27	CASSLGGDGEKLFF	TGTGCCAGCAGTTTAGGAGGGGACGGCGAAAAACTGTTTTTT
TRBJ2-1	few	TRBD2	TRBV20-1	CSARVGDYKVGGLKETQFF	TGCAGTGCTAGAGTCGGGGACTACAAAGTTGGGGGATTAAAAGAGACCCAGTTCTTC
TRBJ2-1	once	TRBD2	TRBV6-1	CASPRPGLAAENNEQFF	TGTGCCAGTCCCCGCCCAGGACTAGCCGCTGAAAACAATGAGCAGTTCTTC
TRBJ1-1	.	.	TRBV7-6	CASSGSPGALWGTEAFF	TGTGCCAGCAGCGGTAGTCCAGGGGCCTTATGGGGTACTGAAGCTTTCTTT
TRBJ1-1	.	TRBD1	TRBV20-1	CSARQGQGGTEAFF	TGCAGTGCGCGCCAAGGACAGGGGGGGACTGAAGCTTTCTTT
TRBJ2-2	once	.	TRBV4-2	CASSQEYGHTGELFF	TGTGCCAGCAGCCAAGAGTACGGGCACACCGGGGAGCTGTTTTTT
TRBJ2-7	few	.	TRBV2	CASTPDPYYEQYF	TGTGCCAGCACCCCGGACCCCTACTACGAGCAGTACTTC
TRBJ2-7	.	.	TRBV30	CAWWDVLGTHEQYF	TGTGCCTGGTGGGACGTTTTAGGAACCCACGAGCAGTACTTC
TRBJ1-1	.	.	TRBV5-1	CASSLAAMNTEAFF	TGCGCCAGCAGCTTGGCCGCCATGAACACTGAAGCTTTCTTT
TRBJ2-7	few	.	TRBV6-1	CASKPGLSNYEQYF	TGTGCCAGCAAGCCGGGACTGTCGAACTACGAGCAGTACTTC
TRBJ2-5	.	.	TRBV30	CAWSVRGETQYF	TGTGCCTGGAGTGTTCGAGGAGAGACCCAGTACTTC
TRBJ1-1	.	.	TRBV20-1	CSARDPAGTTEAFF	TGCAGTGCTAGAGATCCCGCAGGAACCACTGAAGCTTTCTTT
TRBJ1-6	.	.	TRBV7-6	CASSTGNLGSPLHF	TGTGCCAGCAGCACAGGGAATCTCGGTTCACCCCTCCACTTT
TRBJ2-7	.	TRBD1	TRBV18	CASSPYGQDYEQYF	TGTGCCAGCTCACCCTACGGACAGGACTACGAGCAGTACTTC
TRBJ1-5	.	.	TRBV10-2	CASSGPGGGWNQPQHF	TGCGCCAGCAGTGGACCTGGGGGGGGATGGAATCAGCCCCAGCATTTT
TRBJ2-7	.	TRBD2	TRBV7-8	CASSLEMTSVDEQYF	TGTGCCAGCAGCTTAGAGATGACTAGCGTCGATGAGCAGTACTTC